The 23 T cell receptor beta chains below were found in one sample sequenced in a study of brain T cells in children with intractable seizures. Sequenced by immunoSEQ multiplex PCR; TCRdb stores in-frame clones only, minus some. The table has approximately 60,000 clones, 90% to 96% seen once; the top ten hold over 0.35%. This specimen was peripheral blood, taken at surgery. Receptors were obtained from a boy under two years old with focal cortical dysplasia and intractable seizures.

This rearrangement joins TRBV5-4 to TRBJ1-2; 7 positions match TRBD1. CDR1 is SGHNT and CDR2 is YYREEE in the germline V gene (reference sequence). The V gene end was trimmed by 5 bases and the J gene end by 7 bases; junction bases not matched to a gene: 11. The CDR3 extends over 14 amino acids. The CDR3 DNA reads TGTGCCAGCAGGTCCTATACAGGGGCTGCTGGCTACACCTTC. As protein: CASRSYTGAAGYTF.

The chain recombines TRBV4-1 with TRBJ1-2; D not resolved. Germline CDR1 reads MGHRA; CDR2 reads YSYEKL. V was clipped by 3 bases and J by 7 bases, with 21 bases between them. The CDR3 has 16 amino acids. In nucleotides, the CDR3 is TGCGCCAGCAGCCATCCTACCGCCGGCAGGTCAGGTGGCTACACCTTC. Translation: CASSHPTAGRSGGYTF.

The chain is built from TRBV15 and TRBJ1-3, with D perhaps matching TRBD1 (6 bases). Germline V CDR1 and CDR2: LNHNV, YYDKDF (reference sequence). CDR3 size: 16 residues. Between the trimmed V and J ends, which lost 2 bases and 4 bases, there was a span of 15 bases. This CDR3 is CATSRSTGTIGNTIYF. The DNA of the CDR3 is TGTGCCACCAGCAGATCTACCGGGACAATCGGAAACACCATATATTTT.

This chain joins TRBV2 and TRBJ2-1, with 9 bases that match TRBD2. V dropped 7 bases and J dropped 5; count of bases not matched to a gene: 15. Looked up from germline, CDR1 is SNHLY and CDR2 is FYNNEI. The CDR3 runs to 17 residues. The CDR3 DNA reads TGTGCCAGCAACGCCCACAGGCTAGCGGGGAAAGACAATGAGCAGTTCTTC. Translating gives CASNAHRLAGKDNEQFF.

CDR3 DNA: TGCGCCAGCAGTCAAAACGGGGGGAATCAGCCCCAGCATTTT. It is translated as CASSQNGGNQPQHF. The V gene is TRBV23-1, the J gene TRBJ1-5; D is perhaps TRBD1 (5 bases). TRBV23-1 has ORF status, its function being uncertain. The CDR3 extends over 14 amino acids. V was trimmed by 2 bases and J by 4 bases, leaving 9 bases between them.

V usage is TRBV28 and J usage is TRBJ1-5; TRBD1 agrees at 12 bases. The germline CDR1 and CDR2 sequences are MDHEN and SYDVKM. The CDR3 spans 15 residues. J was trimmed by 7 bases and V by 7 bases; bases with no gene match: 8. The CDR3 coding sequence is TGTGCCAGCATCAACGCCGGGACAGGGGGCCAGCCCCAGCATTTT. This sequence encodes CASINAGTGGQPQHF.

The V and J genes are TRBV3-1 (or the pseudogene TRBV3-2) and TRBJ2-1; 8 bases agree with TRBD1. Germline trimming cut 0 bases from V and 8 bases from J; bases unmatched to any gene: 9. The CDR3 contains 16 residues. Germline-derived CDR1 and CDR2 are LGHDT and YNNKEL (reference sequence). CDR3 protein: CASSQEVQGAGDEQFF. The CDR3 DNA reads as TGTGCCAGCAGCCAAGAAGTTCAGGGGGCAGGCGATGAGCAGTTCTTC.

V gene TRBV6-5 combines with J gene TRBJ1-2; 8 nucleotides line up with TRBD1. The CDR3 runs to 15 residues. Germline V gene data show CDR1 as MNHEY and CDR2 as SVGAGI. The ends lost 6 bases at V and 1 base at J; junction bases unmatched: 7. This CDR3 is CASRATGQDNYGYTF. The CDR3 nucleotides are TGTGCCAGCAGGGCAACGGGACAGGATAACTATGGCTACACCTTC.

The V gene is TRBV3-1 (or the pseudogene TRBV3-2), the J gene TRBJ2-3; D remains ambiguous. Germline values: CDR1 LGHDT, CDR2 YNNKEL (reference sequence). The CDR3 is 14 amino acids. Trimming left V 0 bases short and J 13 bases short, with 17 bases between. The CDR3, as DNA: TGTGCCAGCAGCCAAGATCCCGGGCTGCGCAAGAAGTATTTT. This sequence encodes CASSQDPGLRKKYF.

This clone was seen just once. The V and J genes are TRBV27 and TRBJ2-7; the D is unclear. The CDR3 totals 16 residues. The germline gives CDR1 MNHEY, CDR2 SMNVEV (reference sequence). Between the trimmed V and J ends, which lost 5 bases and 0 bases, there was a span of 17 bases. CDR3 residues: CASSPTFAGFSYEQYF. The DNA for the CDR3 is TGTGCCAGCAGTCCGACCTTTGCAGGCTTCTCCTACGAGCAGTACTTC.

The chain combines TRBV5-1 with TRBJ1-1; D remains unclear. The germline V gene encodes CDR1 SGHRS and CDR2 YFSETQ. V was clipped by 0 bases and J by 3 bases, with 9 bases between them. This CDR3 comprises 14 residues. CDR3 sequence reads: CASSLGQLHTEAFF. In DNA form, the CDR3 reads TGCGCCAGCAGCTTGGGGCAGTTACACACTGAAGCTTTCTTT.

V usage is TRBV24-1 and J usage is TRBJ1-6; D ambiguous. The CDR3 is made up of 15 amino acids. Trimming removed 2 bases from V and 4 bases from J, with 8 bases in between. Germline V gene sequence: CDR1 KGHDR, CDR2 SFDVKD. The DNA of the CDR3 is TGTGCCACCAGTGATTCAAGGGTGTATAATTCACCCCTCCACTTT. Translating gives CATSDSRVYNSPLHF.

The chain combines TRBV6-5 with TRBJ2-7; TRBD1 aligns across 8 bases. This CDR3 region has 16 residues. Germline V gene lookup returns CDR1 MNHEY and CDR2 SVGAGI. Losses at the gene ends were 0 bases for V and 6 bases for J; bases not matched to a gene: 10. In DNA form, the CDR3 reads TGTGCCAGCAGTTACTCCGGGACAGGAGTCCCACTCGAGCAGTACTTC. Its protein product is CASSYSGTGVPLEQYF.

This clone was seen just once. The chain has TRBV7-8 and TRBJ2-4, with D perhaps TRBD1 (7 bases). The V gene lost 0 bases and the J gene lost 1 base, with 13 bases spanning the gap. Germline CDR1 is SGHVS and CDR2 is FQNEAQ. This CDR3 has 17 residues. The CDR3 DNA follows: TGTGCCAGCAGCTTAGCCCCAGGGGGGAAGGCCAAAAACATTCAGTACTTC. It is translated as CASSLAPGGKAKNIQYF.

This chain links TRBV6-5 with TRBJ1-5; D unclear. The V gene's germline CDR1 is MNHEY and CDR2 SVGAGI. CDR3 size: 12 residues. The V gene lost 8 bases and the J gene lost 5 bases, with 10 bases spanning the gap. The CDR3 loop reads CASGRVDQPQHF. The CDR3 DNA reads TGTGCCAGCGGAAGGGTAGATCAGCCCCAGCATTTT.

The genes are TRBV7-9 and TRBJ2-1, with TRBD2 as a possible D gene (5 bases). The germline gives CDR1 SEHNR, CDR2 FQNEAQ (reference sequence). The CDR3 length is 16 residues. Trimming pared 5 bases from V and 0 bases from J, leaving 14 bases between. The CDR3, as DNA: TGTGCCAGCAGCCTCGGGCGGGTCGTCTCCTACAATGAGCAGTTCTTC. Protein: CASSLGRVVSYNEQFF.

The chain combines TRBV11-2 with TRBJ2-3; D may be TRBD2 (6 bases). This CDR3 comprises 17 residues. Germline lookup yields CDR1 SGHAT and CDR2 FQNNGV. Trimming removed 2 bases from V and 0 bases from J, with 15 bases in between. The CDR3 is CASSLLASERSTDTQYF. CDR3 coding DNA: TGTGCCAGCAGCTTATTGGCTAGCGAACGTAGCACAGATACGCAGTATTTT. Full variable domain (rest looked up from reference TRBV11-2 and TRBJ2-3): EAGVAQSPRYKIIEKRQSVAFWCNPISGHATLYWYQQILGQGPKLLIQFQNNGVVDDSQLPKDRFSAERLKGVDSTLKIQPAKLEDSAVYLCASSLLASERSTDTQYFGPGTRLTVL.

CDR3 DNA sequence: TGTGCCAGCAGACAACAGGGTCGCAATCAGCCCCAGCATTTT. Translation gives CASRQQGRNQPQHF. The gene calls are TRBV2 and TRBJ1-5; tentative D call: TRBD1 (6 bases). Deletions cut 6 bases from V and 2 bases from J, with 11 bases between. This CDR3 contains 14 residues. CDR1 is SNHLY and CDR2 is FYNNEI in the germline V gene.

The CDR3 sequence: CASSPARTSADNEQFF. The CDR3 DNA is TGTGCCAGCAGCCCTGCCCGGACTAGCGCCGACAATGAGCAGTTCTTC. This chain connects TRBV7-2 to TRBJ2-1; 9 bases fit TRBD2. The length of the CDR3 is 16 residues. The germline gives CDR1 SGHTA, CDR2 FQGNSA. Trimming took 5 bases from V and 5 from J; bases not matched to a gene: 10. Combining the CDR3 with reference TRBV7-2 and TRBJ2-1 gives the whole variable domain GAGVSQSPSNKVTEKGKDVELRCDPISGHTALYWYRQSLGQGLEFLIYFQGNSAPDKSGLPSDRFSAERTGGSVSTLTIQRTQQEDSAVYLCASSPARTSADNEQFFGPGTRLTVL.

The rearrangement links TRBV7-9 to TRBJ1-2; 9 bases fit TRBD1. The CDR3 contains 13 residues. Germline V gene sequence: CDR1 SEHNR, CDR2 FQNEAQ (reference sequence). The ends lost 6 bases at V and 6 bases at J; junction bases unmatched: 5. The CDR3 sequence is CASSWTGADGYTF. In nucleotides, the CDR3 is TGTGCCAGCAGTTGGACAGGGGCCGATGGCTACACCTTC.

This clone was observed a few times. This rearrangement joins TRBV7-2 to TRBJ2-1, with 13 nucleotides matching TRBD2. The V and J ends lost 4 bases and 6 bases, in that order; junction bases with no gene match: 12. The CDR3 is 18 amino acids. CDR1 is SGHTA and CDR2 is FQGNSA in the germline V gene. Here the CDR3 reads CASSSRGTSGIGGNEQFF. The CDR3 DNA is TGTGCCAGCAGCTCCCGCGGGACTAGCGGGATAGGAGGCAATGAGCAGTTCTTC.

This rearrangement joins TRBV7-6 to TRBJ2-1; a possible D gene is TRBD1 (6 bases). The length of the CDR3 is 15 residues. V gave up 1 base and J gave up 3 bases, with 10 bases separating them. Germline V gene data show CDR1 as SGHVS and CDR2 as FNYEAQ. This chain's CDR3 is CASSLEGELYNEQFF. CDR3 nucleotide sequence: TGTGCCAGCAGCTTAGAGGGGGAACTCTACAATGAGCAGTTCTTC. Complete variable domain (other parts from reference TRBV7-6 and TRBJ2-1): GAGVSQSPRYKVTKRGQDVALRCDPISGHVSLYWYRQALGQGPEFLTYFNYEAQQDKSGLPNDRFSAERPEGSISTLTIQRTEQRDSAMYRCASSLEGELYNEQFFGPGTRLTVL.

The rearrangement joins TRBV11-1 to TRBJ1-3, with D tentatively TRBD1 (5 bases). The CDR3 contains 14 residues. V lost 2 bases, J lost 4 bases, and 9 bases lay in between. Germline V gene sequence: CDR1 SGHAT, CDR2 FQDESV (reference sequence). The CDR3 here is CASSLQGSGNTIYF. CDR3 nucleotide sequence: TGTGCCAGCAGCTTACAGGGATCAGGAAACACCATATATTTT.